This TCR beta chain was sequenced for a study of vaccination and CD4 T cells after COVID-19. At the level of the study: Investigators drew the post-COVID samples a median approximately 92 days after diagnosis, with a range of 35 to 161. Post-vaccine sampling followed dose two by a median about 72 days (range 14 to 241). Stimuli were overlapping spike peptide pools of SARS-CoV-2 and three common cold coronaviruses (HCoV-NL63, HCoV-OC43, HCoV-229E).

As to this clonotype: What it binds is not known.

Sequencing of DNA taken from cultured CD4+ T cells relied on the Oncomine TCR Beta short-read assay. TCRdb independently ran MiXCR on the PCR reads; one entry per CDR3 protein. This table has almost 6,000 distinct CDR3 sequences, about 50% appearing once. As to treatment: approximately nine-day PBMC culture with coronavirus spike peptide pools or control peptides (ViraFEST assay). Dates of positive PCR ran from March to December 2020, before US Alpha, Beta and Delta variants. The CDR3 contains 18 residues. In germline, CDR1 is DFQATT, CDR2 SNEGSKA (reference sequence). The ends lost 3 bases at V and 2 bases at J; junction bases unmatched: 12.

The V call is TRBV20-1, the J call TRBJ2-5, with 13 nucleotides matching TRBD2. The receptor was derived from a human donor who had recovered from COVID-19. Sequencing used CD4+ T cells from blood, cultured in vitro. The CDR3 sequence: CSASDRLAGGLLQETQYF. The CDR3 bases are TGCAGTGCTAGCGATCGACTAGCGGGGGGATTACTGCAAGAGACCCAGTACTTC.